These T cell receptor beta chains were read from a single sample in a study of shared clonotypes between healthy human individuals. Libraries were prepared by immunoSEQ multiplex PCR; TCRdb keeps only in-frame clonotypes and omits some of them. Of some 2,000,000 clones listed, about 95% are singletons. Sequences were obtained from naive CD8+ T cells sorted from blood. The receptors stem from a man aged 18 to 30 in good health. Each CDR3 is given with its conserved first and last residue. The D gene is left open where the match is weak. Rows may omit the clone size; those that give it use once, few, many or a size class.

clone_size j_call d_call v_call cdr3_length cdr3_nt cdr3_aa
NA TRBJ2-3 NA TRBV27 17 TGTGCCAGCAGTTTATCCGCAGGGGATCTAAGCACAGATACGCAGTATTTT CASSLSAGDLSTDTQYF
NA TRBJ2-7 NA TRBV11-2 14 TGTGCCAGCAGCTTAGCCCCAGGCTCCTACGAGCAGTACTTC CASSLAPGSYEQYF
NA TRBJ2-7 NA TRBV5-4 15 TGTGCCAGCAGCTTGGCCTCTAGTGGCTCCTACGAGCAGTACTTC CASSLASSGSYEQYF
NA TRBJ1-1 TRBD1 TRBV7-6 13 TGTGCCAGCAGCTTAGGGACAGGGGGTGAAGCTTTCTTT CASSLGTGGEAFF
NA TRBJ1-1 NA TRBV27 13 TGTGCCAGCAGTCACCGGGGAACAGTTGAAGCTTTCTTT CASSHRGTVEAFF
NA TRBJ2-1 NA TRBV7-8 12 TGTGCCAGCAGCGGAGATGGGACCCATCTCTTCTTC CASSGDGTHLFF
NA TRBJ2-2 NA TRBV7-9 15 TGTGCCAGCAGCTTAGTGGGACTTGACACCGGGGAGCTGTTTTTT CASSLVGLDTGELFF
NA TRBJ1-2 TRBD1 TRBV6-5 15 TGTGCCAGCAGTCCGGGACAGGGGCCCCTCTATGGCTACACCTTC CASSPGQGPLYGYTF
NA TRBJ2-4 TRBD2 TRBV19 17 TGTGCCAGTAGTATGAGACTAGCGGGGTTAGCCAAAAACATTCAGTACTTC CASSMRLAGLAKNIQYF
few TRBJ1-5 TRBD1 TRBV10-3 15 TGTGCCATCAGTGAGTCCCCAGGGGGCGATCAGCCCCAGCATTTT CAISESPGGDQPQHF
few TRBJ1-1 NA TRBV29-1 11 TGCAGCGCCCGAGAGAACACTGAAGCTTTCTTT CSARENTEAFF
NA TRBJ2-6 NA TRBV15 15 TGTGCCACCAGCTGGGGGGACTCTGGGGCCAACGTCCTGACTTTC CATSWGDSGANVLTF
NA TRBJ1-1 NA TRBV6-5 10 TGTGCCACCTGGGGTACTGAAGCTTTCTTT CATWGTEAFF
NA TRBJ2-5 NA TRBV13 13 TGTGCCAGCACCTCGGTCGGCCAAGAGACCCAGTACTTC CASTSVGQETQYF
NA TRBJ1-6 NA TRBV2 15 TGTGCCAGCATTTCGGACGGACAGAAGAATTCACCCCTCCACTTT CASISDGQKNSPLHF
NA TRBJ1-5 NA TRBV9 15 TGTGCCAGCAGCGACCAGGGACACCTCAATCAGCCCCAGCATTTT CASSDQGHLNQPQHF
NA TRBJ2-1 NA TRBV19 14 TGTGCCAGTAGTCAAAAAGATGGTGTGAATGAGCAGTTCTTC CASSQKDGVNEQFF
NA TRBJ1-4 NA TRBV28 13 TGTGCCAGCAGTTTATATGGTGCCGTAAAACTGTTTTTT CASSLYGAVKLFF
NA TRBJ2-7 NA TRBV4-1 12 TGCGCCAGCAGCCAAGTTAGGGACGAGCAGTACTTC CASSQVRDEQYF
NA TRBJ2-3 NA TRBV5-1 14 TGCGCCAGCAGCTTGGAACATCGCACAGATACGCAGTATTTT CASSLEHRTDTQYF
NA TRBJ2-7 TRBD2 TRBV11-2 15 TGTGCCACCAGCGGAGCGGGGTCCCCCTCCTACGAGCAGTACTTC CATSGAGSPSYEQYF
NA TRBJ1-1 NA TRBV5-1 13 TGCGCCAGCAGGGGGGCGGGTGACACTGAAGCTTTCTTT CASRGAGDTEAFF
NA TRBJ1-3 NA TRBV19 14 TGTGCCAGTAGGTACAGCTTCTCTGGAAACACCATATATTTT CASRYSFSGNTIYF
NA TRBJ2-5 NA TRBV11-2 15 TGTGCCAGCAGCAGGATGGGAGGGGGGGGAGAGACCCAGTACTTC CASSRMGGGGETQYF
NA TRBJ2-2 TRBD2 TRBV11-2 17 TGTGCCAGCAGCTTTGGACTAGCGGGAGGACGGACCGGGGAGCTGTTTTTT CASSFGLAGGRTGELFF
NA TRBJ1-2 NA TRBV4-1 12 TGCGCCAGCAGCCAAGGAGTCTATGGCTACACCTTC CASSQGVYGYTF
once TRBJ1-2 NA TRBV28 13 TGTGCCAGCAGTTCCCGACAGGCCTATGGCTACACCTTC CASSSRQAYGYTF
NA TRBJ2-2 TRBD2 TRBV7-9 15 TGTGCCTCAGCAGCCCCAGCTAGCGGGGACGGGGAGCTGTTTTTT CASAAPASGDGELFF
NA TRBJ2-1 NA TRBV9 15 TGTGCCAGCAGCTTATCGGGACTCTACTACAATGAGCAGTTCTTC CASSLSGLYYNEQFF
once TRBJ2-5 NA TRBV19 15 TGTGCCAGTAGTGCTTCCACTCACACCCAAGAGACCCAGTACTTC CASSASTHTQETQYF
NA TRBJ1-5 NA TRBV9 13 TGTGCCAGCAGCGTAGGGAGTAATCAGCCCCAGCATTTT CASSVGSNQPQHF
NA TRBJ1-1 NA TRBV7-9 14 TGTGCCAGCAGCTTAGACGGAATGAACACTGAAGCTTTCTTT CASSLDGMNTEAFF
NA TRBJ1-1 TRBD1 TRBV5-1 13 TGCGCCAGCAGCTACCAGGGGGACACTGAAGCTTTCTTT CASSYQGDTEAFF
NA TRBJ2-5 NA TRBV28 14 TGTGCCAGCAGCCCCCCGGGGTACCAAGAGACCCAGTACTTC CASSPPGYQETQYF
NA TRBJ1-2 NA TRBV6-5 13 TGTGCCAGCAGTTACACCAAATACTATGGCTACACCTTC CASSYTKYYGYTF
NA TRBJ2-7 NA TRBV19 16 TGTGCCAGTAGTATATTAGGCGGGACTGTCGCCTACGAGCAGTACTTC CASSILGGTVAYEQYF
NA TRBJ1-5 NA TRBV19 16 TGTGCCAGTACCGGTAATCCAGGGGCAAGCAATCAGCCCCAGCATTTT CASTGNPGASNQPQHF
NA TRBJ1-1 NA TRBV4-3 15 TGCGCCAGCAGCCAAGATAGGCAGGGTCGGACTGAAGCTTTCTTT CASSQDRQGRTEAFF
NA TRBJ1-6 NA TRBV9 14 TGTGCCAGCAGCCTGGACGGTCAAAATTCACCCCTCCACTTT CASSLDGQNSPLHF
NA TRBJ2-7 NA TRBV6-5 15 TGTGCCAGCAGTTACTCGAATCATTACTCCTACGAGCAGTACTTC CASSYSNHYSYEQYF
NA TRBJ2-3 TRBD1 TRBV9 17 TGTGCCAGCAGCGTGGTAGGGGACAGGGCCAGCACAGATACGCAGTATTTT CASSVVGDRASTDTQYF
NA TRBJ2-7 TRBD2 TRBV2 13 TGTGCCAGCGGGGGGGAGGGCCGTTTAGAGCAGTACTTC CASGGEGRLEQYF
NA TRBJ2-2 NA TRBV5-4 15 TGTGCCAGCAGCTCCGACGGGGCCCCGAACGAGGAGCTGTTTTTT CASSSDGAPNEELFF
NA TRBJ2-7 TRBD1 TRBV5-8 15 TGTGCCAGCAGCTTGACGGGACAGAGCTCCTACGAGCAGTACTTC CASSLTGQSSYEQYF
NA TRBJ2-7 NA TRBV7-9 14 TGTGCCAGCAGCTTAGTGGGACTCAACTACGAGCAGTACTTC CASSLVGLNYEQYF
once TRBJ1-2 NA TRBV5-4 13 TGTGCCAGCAGCTTGGGGCAGCAACATGGCTACACCTTC CASSLGQQHGYTF
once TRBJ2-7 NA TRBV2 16 TGTGCCAGCTATGGGACCCAGGGGACGATCGCCTACGAGCAGTACTTC CASYGTQGTIAYEQYF
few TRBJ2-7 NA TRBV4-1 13 TGCGCCAGCAGCCAAGTAGGCCCCTACGAGCAGTACTTC CASSQVGPYEQYF
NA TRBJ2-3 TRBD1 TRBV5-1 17 TGCGCCAGCAGCTTGGCGTCCGGGACAGGGTACACAGATACGCAGTATTTT CASSLASGTGYTDTQYF
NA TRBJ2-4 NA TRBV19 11 TGTGCCAGTAGTCTTGGGAACATTCAGTACTTC CASSLGNIQYF
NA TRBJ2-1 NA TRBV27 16 TGTGCCAGCAGTTTACTGGGCGGAGTGTCCTACAATGAGCAGTTCTTC CASSLLGGVSYNEQFF
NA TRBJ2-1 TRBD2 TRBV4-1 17 TGCGCCAGCAGCCCTGACAGTACTAGCGGGAGGGCCAATGAGCAGTTCTTC CASSPDSTSGRANEQFF
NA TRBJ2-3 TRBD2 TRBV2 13 TGTGCCAGCAGTGAGGGGGGGGCAGATACGCAGTATTTT CASSEGGADTQYF